This T cell receptor beta chain derives from a study of neurological immune-mediated disorders. The cDNA was generated through 5'RACE incorporating 10-nucleotide random UMIs. Every sequencing run drew on 15-18 subjects and yielded over 160 million TCR-beta sequences. TCRdb recomputed calls from the 5' RACE reads with MiXCR, one row per CDR3 protein. The data contain about 60,000 distinct CDR3 sequences, around 10% of them singletons. Time point described: longitudinal time-point 1 (baseline). Study observations and caveats: Private repertoires in all groups were suggested, as expanded clones shared no CDR3 amino acid sequences across subjects.

This clonotype was picked up many times. Its antigen remains unidentified. CDR3 length: 14 residues. V trimming: 5 bases; J trimming: 1 base; junction bases outside the gene matches: 2. CDR1 and CDR2 from the germline V gene are DFQATT and SNEGSKA (reference sequence). The chain couples TRBV20-1 to TRBJ1-6, with 7 bases lining up with TRBD1. Sequences were obtained from PBMCs. The TCR sequence derives from a male donor with HTLV-1-associated myelopathy (HAM/TSP). The CDR3 spells CSAEDRSYNSPLHF. The CDR3 DNA follows: TGCAGTGCTGAGGACAGGTCCTATAATTCACCCCTCCACTTT.